This TCR beta chain is from a study of blood T cells in healthy people across ages. The CDR3 is 15 amino acids. The V and J ends lost 5 bases and 0 bases, in that order; junction bases with no gene match: 6. Donors ranged from roughly 6 to 100 years old and were healthy Caucasians in Russia. Together with a sample-barcoded 5' primer, a J-beta primer mix was included in a second PCR lasting roughly 6 to 12 cycles. From the 5' RACE reads, TCRdb called clonotypes with MiXCR, one entry per CDR3 protein. In the table there are around 2 million distinct CDR3 sequences, about 39% of which are singletons. The chain has TRBV12-3 or TRBV12-4 and TRBJ2-7; 8 bases agree with TRBD1. The sequencing input was blood. The TCR was taken from a human donor in good health. The CDR3 nucleotides are TGTGCCAGCAGTAGGCGGACAGGGATCTCCTACGAGCAGTACTTC. As protein: CASSRRTGISYEQYF.